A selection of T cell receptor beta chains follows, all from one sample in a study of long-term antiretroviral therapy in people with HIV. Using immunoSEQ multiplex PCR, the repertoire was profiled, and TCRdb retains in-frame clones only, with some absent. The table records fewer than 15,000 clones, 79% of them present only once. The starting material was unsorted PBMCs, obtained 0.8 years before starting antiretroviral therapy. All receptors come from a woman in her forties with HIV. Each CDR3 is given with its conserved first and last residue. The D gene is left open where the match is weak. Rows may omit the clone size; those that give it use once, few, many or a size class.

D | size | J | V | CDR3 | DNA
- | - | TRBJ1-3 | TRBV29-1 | CSVENARSSGNTIYF | TGCAGCGTTGAAAATGCGAGGAGCTCTGGAAACACCATATATTTT
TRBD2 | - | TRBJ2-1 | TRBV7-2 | CASSLGFRLADNEQFF | TGTGCCAGCAGCTTAGGGTTTCGACTAGCGGACAATGAGCAGTTCTTC
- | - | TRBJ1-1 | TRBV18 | CASSHGENTEAFF | TGTGCCAGCTCACACGGGGAGAACACTGAAGCTTTCTTT
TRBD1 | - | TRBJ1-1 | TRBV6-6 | CASSYSDREGTEAFF | TGTGCCAGCAGTTACTCGGACAGGGAGGGCACTGAAGCTTTCTTT
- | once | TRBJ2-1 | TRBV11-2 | CASSPTPSFYNEQFF | TGTGCCAGCAGCCCCACCCCGAGCTTCTACAATGAGCAGTTCTTC
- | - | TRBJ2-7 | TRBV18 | CASSPRDPSEQYF | TGTGCCAGCTCACCACGGGACCCGTCCGAGCAGTACTTC
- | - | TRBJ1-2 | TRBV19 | CASSIGGGDGYTF | TGTGCCAGTAGTATAGGTGGGGGCGATGGCTACACCTTC
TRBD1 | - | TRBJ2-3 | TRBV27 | CASSLKRGRHGTDTQYF | TGTGCCAGCAGTTTAAAAAGGGGGCGGCATGGCACAGATACGCAGTATTTT
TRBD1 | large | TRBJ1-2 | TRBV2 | CASSVHPGTGGLWNYGYTF | TGTGCCAGCAGTGTCCATCCGGGGACAGGGGGCCTATGGAACTATGGCTACACCTTC
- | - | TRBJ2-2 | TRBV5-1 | CASSFMTSNTGELFF | TGCGCCAGCAGCTTCATGACTTCTAACACCGGGGAGCTGTTTTTT
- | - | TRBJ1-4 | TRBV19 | CASSRGTNEKLFF | TGTGCCAGTTCAAGGGGTACTAATGAAAAACTGTTTTTT
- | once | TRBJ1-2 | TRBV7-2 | CASSLQPGTLNEGYTF | TGTGCCAGCAGCCTACAACCCGGGACGCTGAATGAGGGCTACACCTTC
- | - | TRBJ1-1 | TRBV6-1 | CASSEPEGGTEAFF | TGTGCCAGCAGTGAACCCGAGGGGGGCACTGAAGCTTTCTTT
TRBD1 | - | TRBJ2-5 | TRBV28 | CASSPSDRAYQYF | TGTGCCAGCAGCCCGAGTGACAGGGCGTACCAGTACTTC
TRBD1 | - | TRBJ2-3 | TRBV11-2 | CASQGDRDLDTQYF | TGTGCCAGTCAAGGGGACAGGGATCTAGATACGCAGTATTTT
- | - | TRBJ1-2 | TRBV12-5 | CASGLSGTANYGYTF | TGTGCTAGTGGTTTATCAGGGACGGCTAACTATGGCTACACCTTC
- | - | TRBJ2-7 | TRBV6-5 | CASSHRLNPSYEQYF | TGTGCCAGCAGCCACAGGCTGAACCCCTCCTACGAGCAGTACTTC
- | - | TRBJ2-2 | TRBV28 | CATRTSFSPGELFF | TGTGCCACCCGGACCTCTTTCTCTCCCGGGGAGCTGTTTTTT
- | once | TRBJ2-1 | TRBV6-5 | CASSYTQRYNEQFF | TGTGCCAGCAGTTACACGCAGCGATACAATGAGCAGTTCTTC
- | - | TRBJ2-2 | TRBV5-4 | CASSDPNTGELFF | TGTGCCAGCTCGGACCCTAACACCGGGGAGCTGTTTTTT
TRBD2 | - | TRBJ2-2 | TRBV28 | CASSVAGGPNTGELFF | TGTGCCAGCAGCGTAGCGGGAGGGCCGAACACCGGGGAGCTGTTTTTT
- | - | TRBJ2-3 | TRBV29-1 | CSVREFSDTQYF | TGCAGCGTGAGGGAGTTTTCAGATACGCAGTATTTT
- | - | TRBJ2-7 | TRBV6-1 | CASSGTFSSYEQYF | TGTGCCAGCAGCGGGACTTTTAGCTCCTACGAGCAGTACTTC
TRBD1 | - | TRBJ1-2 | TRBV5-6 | CASSPTGVKHGYTF | TGTGCCAGCAGCCCGACAGGGGTTAAACATGGCTACACCTTC
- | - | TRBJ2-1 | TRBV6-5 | CASTPGQYNEQFF | TGTGCCAGCACCCCGGGCCAATACAATGAGCAGTTCTTC
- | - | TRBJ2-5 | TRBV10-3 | CAISAQVQETQYF | TGTGCCATCAGTGCTCAGGTTCAAGAGACCCAGTACTTC
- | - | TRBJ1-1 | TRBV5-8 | CASSTDRMNTEAFF | TGTGCCAGCAGCACGGACCGAATGAACACTGAAGCTTTCTTT
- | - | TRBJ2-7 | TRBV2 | CASSEVSQSTVEQYF | TGTGCCAGCAGTGAAGTCTCCCAATCGACGGTCGAGCAGTACTTC
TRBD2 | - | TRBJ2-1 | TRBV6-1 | CASSETLAGGYNEQFF | TGTGCCAGCAGTGAAACCCTAGCGGGAGGCTACAATGAGCAGTTCTTC
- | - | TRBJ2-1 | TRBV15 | CATSREFPSAVNEQFF | TGTGCCACCAGCAGAGAGTTTCCTTCCGCAGTAAATGAGCAGTTCTTC
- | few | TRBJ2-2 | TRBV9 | CASSIGTVNTGELFF | TGTGCCAGCAGCATCGGGACGGTGAACACCGGGGAGCTGTTTTTT
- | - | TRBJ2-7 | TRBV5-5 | CASSRESTAATYEQYF | TGTGCCAGCAGCCGTGAATCGACAGCAGCTACCTACGAGCAGTACTTC
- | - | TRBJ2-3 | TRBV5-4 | CASSLSTDTQYF | TGTGCCAGCAGCTTGAGCACAGATACGCAGTATTTT
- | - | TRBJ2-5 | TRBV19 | CASSPLAPQETQYF | TGTGCCAGTAGTCCTCTAGCGCCCCAAGAGACCCAGTACTTC
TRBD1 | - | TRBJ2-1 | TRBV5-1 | CASSLLQGAWNEQFF | TGCGCCAGCAGCTTGCTCCAGGGGGCTTGGAATGAGCAGTTCTTC
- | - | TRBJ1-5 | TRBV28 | CASSKVNQPQHF | TGTGCCAGCAGTAAGGTTAATCAGCCCCAGCATTTT
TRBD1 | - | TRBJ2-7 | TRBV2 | CASRRPTGAFYEQYF | TGTGCCAGCAGAAGGCCAACAGGGGCATTCTACGAGCAGTACTTC
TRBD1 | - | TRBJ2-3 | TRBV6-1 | CASSEALMGQASTDTQYF | TGTGCCAGCAGTGAAGCCCTAATGGGACAGGCTAGCACAGATACGCAGTATTTT
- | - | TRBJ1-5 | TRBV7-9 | CASSRQDSNQPQHF | TGTGCCAGCAGCCGTCAGGACAGCAATCAGCCCCAGCATTTT
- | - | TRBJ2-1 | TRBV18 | CASSPQLADNEQFF | TGTGCCAGCTCACCACAGCTAGCCGACAATGAGCAGTTCTTC